Listed below are T cell receptor beta chains from one sample, sequenced in a study of human T cells and chemical hapten exposure. Via MiXCR, TCRdb re-called the RACE reads, giving one row per CDR3 protein. This sample has roughly 150,000 distinct CDR3 sequences, with over 9.5% found just once. The specimen was whole blood, collected in connection with sensitization to the hapten diphenylcyclopropenone (DPC). Receptor source: a woman aged 50 to 60 with alopecia areata. Some clones in this sample may be carry-over from other donors' samples. Each CDR3 is given with its conserved first and last residue. A D gene is named only where the DNA matches it firmly. The listing skips clone size in some rows; elsewhere it reads once, few, many or a size class.

>TRBV6-1|-|TRBJ1-6|-
CASSERQGTGPPLHF
TGTGCCAGCAGTGAAAGGCAGGGAACAGGGCCACCCCTCCACTTT
>TRBV11-2|-|TRBJ2-3|-
CASSLKTGIGTDTQYF
TGTGCCAGCAGCTTAAAAACAGGGATTGGCACAGATACGCAGTATTTT
>TRBV6-6|-|TRBJ2-7|-
CASTSMGRSSYEQYF
TGTGCCAGCACCTCTATGGGACGGAGCTCCTACGAGCAGTACTTC
>TRBV2|-|TRBJ2-2|few
CASRSATNTGELFF
TGTGCCAGCAGGAGCGCCACGAACACCGGGGAGCTGTTTTTT
>TRBV4-2|TRBD1|TRBJ2-3|-
CASSAYDRGTPDTQYF
TGTGCCAGCAGCGCTTACGACAGGGGGACGCCAGATACGCAGTATTTT
>TRBV18|TRBD1|TRBJ1-5|-
CASSPEQGNRNQPQHF
TGTGCCAGCTCACCGGAACAGGGGAATCGCAATCAGCCCCAGCATTTT
>TRBV11-3|TRBD2|TRBJ2-4|once
CASSQGLGYIQYF
TGTGCCAGCAGCCAGGGACTAGGTTACATTCAGTACTTC
>TRBV5-1|-|TRBJ2-3|-
CASSGGRASRDTQYF
TGCGCCAGCAGCGGGGGTAGGGCTAGCCGAGATACGCAGTATTTT
>TRBV9|TRBD1|TRBJ2-3|-
CASSALQGTTDTQYF
TGTGCCAGCAGCGCCCTACAGGGGACCACAGATACGCAGTATTTT
>TRBV21-1|-|TRBJ2-2|few
CASSKEGLARPGELFF
TGTGCCAGCAGCAAAGAGGGACTAGCGCGACCCGGGGAGCTGTTTTTT
>TRBV3-1|-|TRBJ1-1|-
CASSNTGRKAEAFF
TGTGCCAGCAGCAACACAGGGAGAAAGGCTGAAGCTTTCTTT
>TRBV29-1|-|TRBJ1-2|few
CSSDPQGYGYTF
TGCAGCTCCGACCCTCAGGGCTATGGCTACACCTTC
>TRBV6-5|TRBD1|TRBJ1-3|few
CASSYSGQGTSGNTIYF
TGTGCCAGCAGTTACTCGGGACAGGGGACAAGTGGAAACACCATATATTTT
>TRBV4-2|TRBD1|TRBJ2-1|-
CASSQPGQGPEQFF
TGTGCCAGCAGCCAACCGGGACAGGGACCTGAGCAGTTCTTC